This TCR beta chain derives from a study of control samples from healthy donors and cancer patients. Here immunoSEQ multiplex PCR was the method, and the copy in TCRdb shows in-frame clones only, minus some. The data show almost 95,000 clones, with less than 95% seen just once and 3% to 4.5% held by the top ten. Sequenced input: blood. The source is a woman between 18 and 29 years old in good health.

CDR3 sequence: CASSYRAANTGELFF. The CDR3 DNA sequence: TGTGCCAGCAGTTACAGGGCGGCGAACACCGGGGAGCTGTTTTTT. The rearrangement joins TRBV6-2 or TRBV6-3 to TRBJ2-2; D call uncertain. V lost 2 bases, J lost 0 bases, and 7 bases lay in between. CDR1 is MNHEY, CDR2 SVGEGT, per germline. This CDR3 contains 15 residues.